The sample holds a few counts of the clone carrying this TCR beta chain. The antigen is not known. Sequenced by immunoSEQ multiplex PCR; TCRdb stores in-frame clones only, minus some. In the table there are more than 15,000 clones, over 85% of which are singletons. The CDR3 is 14 residues long. Germline CDR1 is SGHAT and CDR2 is FQNNGV. V was cut by 1 base and J by 2 bases, with 8 bases left in between. This sample is part of a study of Tregs in tolerant kidney transplant recipients. General study findings and limits: Few patients were studied, so findings need validation in larger groups.

The sequence was collected from a human donor in good health. The rearrangement links TRBV11-2 to TRBJ1-1; D is perhaps TRBD1 (6 bases). The sequenced material came from CD8+ T cells from blood. The chain's CDR3 is CASSLGTANTEAFF. Here the CDR3 DNA reads TGTGCCAGCAGCTTAGGGACAGCCAACACTGAAGCTTTCTTT.